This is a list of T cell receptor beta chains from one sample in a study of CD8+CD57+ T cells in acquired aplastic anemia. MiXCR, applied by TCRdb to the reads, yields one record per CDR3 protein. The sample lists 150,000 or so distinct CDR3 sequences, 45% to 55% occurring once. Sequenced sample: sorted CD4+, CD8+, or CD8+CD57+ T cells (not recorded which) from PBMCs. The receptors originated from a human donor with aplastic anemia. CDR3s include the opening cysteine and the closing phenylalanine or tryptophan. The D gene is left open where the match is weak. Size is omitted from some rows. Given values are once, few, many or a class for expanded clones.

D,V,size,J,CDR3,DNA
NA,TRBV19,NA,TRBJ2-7,CATRETASYEQYF,TGTGCCACCCGGGAGACCGCTTCCTACGAGCAGTACTTC
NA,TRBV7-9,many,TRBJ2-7,CASSSGTTSYEQYF,TGTGCCAGCAGCTCCGGGACCACCTCCTACGAGCAGTACTTC
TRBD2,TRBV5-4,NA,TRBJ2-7,CASSGGGDYEQYF,TGTGCCAGCAGCGGGGGGGGGGACTACGAGCAGTACTTC
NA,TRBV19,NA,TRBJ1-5,CASSLGFDNQPQHF,TGTGCCAGTAGTTTGGGGTTCGACAATCAGCCCCAGCATTTT
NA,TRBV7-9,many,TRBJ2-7,CASSLAASAYEQYF,TGTGCCAGCAGCTTAGCAGCCTCGGCTTACGAGCAGTACTTC
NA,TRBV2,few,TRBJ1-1,CASRNNRVNTEAFF,TGTGCCAGCAGGAACAACAGGGTGAACACTGAAGCTTTCTTT
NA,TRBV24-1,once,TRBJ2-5,CATSDPPGAQYF,TGTGCCACCAGTGATCCACCGGGGGCCCAGTACTTC
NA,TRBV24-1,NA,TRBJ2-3,CATSDLSLGSTDTQYF,TGTGCCACCAGTGATTTGTCGCTGGGAAGCACAGATACGCAGTATTTT
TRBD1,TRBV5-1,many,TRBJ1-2,CASSLEQGRYGYTF,TGCGCCAGCAGCTTGGAACAGGGGAGATATGGCTACACCTTC
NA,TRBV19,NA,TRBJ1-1,CASSNVGGKTEAFF,TGTGCCAGTAGTAATGTCGGGGGTAAAACTGAAGCTTTCTTT
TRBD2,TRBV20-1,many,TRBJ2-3,CSAPVLAGGTDTQYF,TGCAGTGCCCCAGTTCTAGCGGGGGGCACAGATACGCAGTATTTT
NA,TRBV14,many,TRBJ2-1,CASSQVAVYNEQFF,TGTGCCAGCAGCCAAGTGGCAGTATACAATGAGCAGTTCTTC
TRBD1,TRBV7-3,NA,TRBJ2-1,CASRGDRATNEQFF,TGTGCCAGTAGAGGGGACAGGGCTACGAATGAGCAGTTCTTC
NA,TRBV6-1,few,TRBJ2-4,CAARGVSNIQYF,TGTGCCGCCAGGGGGGTTTCGAACATTCAGTACTTC
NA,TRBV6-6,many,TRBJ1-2,CASSPRTEAYGYTF,TGTGCCAGCAGTCCACGGACCGAAGCCTATGGCTACACCTTC
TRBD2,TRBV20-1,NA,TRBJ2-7,CSARGAGGPYEQYF,TGCAGTGCTAGAGGAGCGGGGGGGCCCTACGAGCAGTACTTC
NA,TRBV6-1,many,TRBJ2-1,CASSTGPYNEQFF,TGTGCCAGCAGCACCGGGCCTTACAATGAGCAGTTCTTC
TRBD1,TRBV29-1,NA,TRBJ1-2,CSARTGGDGGYTF,TGCAGCGCTCGGACAGGGGGCGACGGTGGCTACACCTTC
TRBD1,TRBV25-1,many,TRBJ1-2,CASSRRDRGFGYTF,TGTGCCAGCAGCCGAAGGGACAGGGGTTTTGGCTACACCTTC
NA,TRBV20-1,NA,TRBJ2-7,CSARDPSGVNEQYF,TGCAGTGCTAGAGATCCTTCGGGAGTTAACGAGCAGTACTTC
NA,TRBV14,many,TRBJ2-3,CASSGIAAPLHTQYF,TGTGCCAGCAGCGGGATAGCCGCCCCGCTCCATACGCAGTATTTT
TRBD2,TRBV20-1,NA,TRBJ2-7,CSARDRRLAGTKQYF,TGCAGTGCTAGAGATCGGAGGCTAGCGGGAACAAAGCAGTACTTC
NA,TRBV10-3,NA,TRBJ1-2,CAICVQGHVNYGYTF,TGTGCCATTTGCGTGCAGGGACACGTAAACTATGGCTACACCTTC
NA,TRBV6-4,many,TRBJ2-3,CASSDWREPDTQYF,TGTGCCAGCAGTGACTGGCGGGAACCAGATACGCAGTATTTT
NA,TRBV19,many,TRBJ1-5,CASSIRDSNQPQHF,TGTGCCAGTAGTATCCGGGACAGCAATCAGCCCCAGCATTTT
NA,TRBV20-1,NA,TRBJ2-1,CSARPGWDEQFF,TGCAGTGCCAGACCCGGATGGGATGAGCAGTTCTTC
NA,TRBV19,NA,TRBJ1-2,CASSGLGHYGYTF,TGTGCCAGTAGTGGTTTAGGGCACTATGGCTACACCTTC
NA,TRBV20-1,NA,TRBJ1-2,CSARDTGWYNYGYTF,TGCAGTGCTAGAGATACGGGGTGGTACAACTATGGCTACACCTTC
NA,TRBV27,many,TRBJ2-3,CASSLSIQTDTQYF,TGTGCCAGCAGTTTATCCATACAGACAGATACGCAGTATTTT
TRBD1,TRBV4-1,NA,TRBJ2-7,CASSPSRGQYEQYF,TGCGCCAGCAGCCCCTCCAGGGGGCAGTACGAGCAGTACTTC
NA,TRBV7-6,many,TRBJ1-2,CASSLEAETIGYTF,TGTGCCAGCAGCTTAGAGGCGGAAACTATTGGCTACACCTTC
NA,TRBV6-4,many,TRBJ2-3,CASSDESTDTQYF,TGTGCCAGCAGTGACGAAAGCACAGATACGCAGTATTTT
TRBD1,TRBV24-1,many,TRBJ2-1,CATSDITGTGGNEQFF,TGTGCCACCAGTGATATAACCGGGACAGGGGGCAATGAGCAGTTCTTC
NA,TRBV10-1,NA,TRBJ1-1,CASRGQGPNTEAFF,TGCGCCAGCAGGGGCCAGGGCCCTAACACTGAAGCTTTCTTT
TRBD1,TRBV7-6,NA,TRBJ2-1,CASSSGQGGPYNEQFF,TGTGCCAGCAGCTCGGGACAGGGTGGCCCCTACAATGAGCAGTTCTTC
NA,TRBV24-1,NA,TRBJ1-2,CATSRTAYGYTF,TGTGCCACTTCGCGGACGGCTTATGGCTACACCTTC
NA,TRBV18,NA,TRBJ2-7,CASPPTTDHSYEQYF,TGTGCCAGCCCACCCACCACTGACCACTCCTACGAGCAGTACTTC
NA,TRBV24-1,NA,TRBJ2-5,CATSDLPGLGKETQYF,TGTGCCACCAGTGACCTTCCGGGTTTGGGGAAAGAGACCCAGTACTTC
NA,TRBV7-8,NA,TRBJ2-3,CASSSARDTQYF,TGTGCCAGCAGCTCCGCCCGAGATACGCAGTATTTT
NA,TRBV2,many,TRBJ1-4,CASSGWVATNEKLFF,TGTGCCAGCAGTGGATGGGTTGCAACTAATGAAAAACTGTTTTTT
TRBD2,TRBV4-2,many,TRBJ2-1,CASSHHPSGRADNEQFF,TGTGCCAGCAGCCATCACCCTAGCGGGAGGGCCGACAATGAGCAGTTCTTC
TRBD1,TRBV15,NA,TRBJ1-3,CATSSGTGSVAGNTIYF,TGTGCCACCAGCAGCGGGACAGGGTCTGTGGCTGGAAACACCATATATTTT
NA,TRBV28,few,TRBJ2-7,CASSPYYEQYF,TGTGCCAGCAGTCCTTACTACGAGCAGTACTTC
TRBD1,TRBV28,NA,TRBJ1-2,CASSLSGQETNYGYTF,TGTGCCAGCAGTTTATCGGGACAGGAGACTAACTATGGCTACACCTTC
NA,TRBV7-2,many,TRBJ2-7,CASSLASGNSYEQYF,TGTGCCAGCAGCTTAGCGTCAGGGAATTCGTACGAGCAGTACTTC
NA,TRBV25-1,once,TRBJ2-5,CASSPRGHQETQYF,TGTGCCAGCAGTCCAAGGGGTCACCAAGAGACCCAGTACTTC
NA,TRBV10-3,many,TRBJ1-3,CAISDHDTGNTIYF,TGTGCCATCAGTGACCACGACACCGGAAACACCATATATTTT
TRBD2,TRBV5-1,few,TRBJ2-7,CASSWTSGSYEQHF,TGCGCCAGCAGTTGGACTAGCGGATCCTACGAGCAGCACTTC
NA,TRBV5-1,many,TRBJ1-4,CASSYREGPNEKLFF,TGCGCCAGCAGCTATAGGGAGGGGCCTAATGAAAAACTGTTTTTT
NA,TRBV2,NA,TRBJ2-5,CASGTLKETQYF,TGTGCCAGCGGGACATTGAAAGAGACCCAGTACTTC
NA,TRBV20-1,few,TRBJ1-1,CSASPLAGANTEAFF,TGCAGTGCTAGCCCCCTAGCAGGAGCGAACACTGAAGCTTTCTTT
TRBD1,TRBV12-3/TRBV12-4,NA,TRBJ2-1,CASSRTGTGFNEQFF,TGTGCCAGCAGCAGAACCGGGACAGGGTTCAATGAGCAGTTCTTC
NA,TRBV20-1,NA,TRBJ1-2,CSARTLLEGNYGYTF,TGCAGTGCTAGGACATTATTGGAGGGTAACTATGGCTACACCTTC